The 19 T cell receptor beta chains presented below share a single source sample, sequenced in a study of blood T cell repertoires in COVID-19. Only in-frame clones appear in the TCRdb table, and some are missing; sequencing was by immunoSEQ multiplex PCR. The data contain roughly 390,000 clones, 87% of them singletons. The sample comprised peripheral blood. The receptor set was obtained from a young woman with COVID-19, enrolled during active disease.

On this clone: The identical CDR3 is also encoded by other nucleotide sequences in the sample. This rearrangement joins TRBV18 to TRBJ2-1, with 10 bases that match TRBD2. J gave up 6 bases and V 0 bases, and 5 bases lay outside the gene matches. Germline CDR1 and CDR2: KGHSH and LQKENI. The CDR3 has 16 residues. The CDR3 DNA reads TGTGCCAGCTCACCACCCCAGCGGGAGGGCCTCAATGAGCAGTTCTTC. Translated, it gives CASSPPQREGLNEQFF. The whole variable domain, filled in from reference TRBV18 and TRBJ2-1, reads NAGVMQNPRHLVRRRGQEARLRCSPMKGHSHVYWYRQLPEEGLKFMVYLQKENIIDESGMPKERFSAEFPKEGPSILRIQQVVRGDSAAYFCASSPPQREGLNEQFFGPGTRLTVL.

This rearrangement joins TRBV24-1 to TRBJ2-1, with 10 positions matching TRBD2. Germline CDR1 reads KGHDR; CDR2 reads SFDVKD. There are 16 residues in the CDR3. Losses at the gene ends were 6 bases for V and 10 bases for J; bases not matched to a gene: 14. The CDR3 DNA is TGTGCCACCAGTACTGAGAGGGCTAGCGGGAGAGGGGAGCAGTTCTTC. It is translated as CATSTERASGRGEQFF.

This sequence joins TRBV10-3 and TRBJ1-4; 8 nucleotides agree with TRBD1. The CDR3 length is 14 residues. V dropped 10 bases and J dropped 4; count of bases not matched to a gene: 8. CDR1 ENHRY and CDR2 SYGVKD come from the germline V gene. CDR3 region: CATRVTGDNEKLFF. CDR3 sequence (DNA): TGTGCCACCCGTGTGACAGGGGATAATGAAAAACTGTTTTTT.

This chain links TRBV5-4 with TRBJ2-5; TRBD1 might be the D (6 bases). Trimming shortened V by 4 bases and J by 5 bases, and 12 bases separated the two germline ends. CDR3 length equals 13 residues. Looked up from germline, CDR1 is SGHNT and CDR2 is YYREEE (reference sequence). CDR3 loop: CASSKTGFETQYF. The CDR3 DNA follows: TGTGCCAGCAGCAAGACAGGTTTCGAGACCCAGTACTTC.

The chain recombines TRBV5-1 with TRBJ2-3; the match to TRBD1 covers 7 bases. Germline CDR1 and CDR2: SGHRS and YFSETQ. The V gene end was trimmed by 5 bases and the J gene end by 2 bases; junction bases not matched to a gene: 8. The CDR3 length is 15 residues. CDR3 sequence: CASRPGTADTDTQYF. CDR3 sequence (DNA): TGCGCCAGCAGGCCCGGGACAGCGGACACAGATACGCAGTATTTT.

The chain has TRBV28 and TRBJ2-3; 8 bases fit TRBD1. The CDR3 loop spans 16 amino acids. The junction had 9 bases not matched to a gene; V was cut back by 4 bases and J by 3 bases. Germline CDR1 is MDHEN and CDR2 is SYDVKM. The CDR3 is CASSWGRGLGTDTQYF. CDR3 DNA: TGTGCCAGCAGTTGGGGCAGGGGGCTGGGTACAGATACGCAGTATTTT. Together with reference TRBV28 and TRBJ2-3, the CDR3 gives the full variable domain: DVKVTQSSRYLVKRTGEKVFLECVQDMDHENMFWYRQDPGLGLRLIYFSYDVKMKEKGDIPEGYSVSREKKERFSLILESASTNQTSMYLCASSWGRGLGTDTQYFGPGTRLTVL.

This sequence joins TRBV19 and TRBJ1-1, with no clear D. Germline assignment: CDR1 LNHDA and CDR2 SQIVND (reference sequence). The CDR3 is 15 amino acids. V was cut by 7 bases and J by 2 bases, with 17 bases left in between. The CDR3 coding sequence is TGTGCCAGTAACTTCGTACATCCAGGAAACACTGAAGCTTTCTTT. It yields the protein CASNFVHPGNTEAFF. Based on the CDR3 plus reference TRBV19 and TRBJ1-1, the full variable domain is DGGITQSPKYLFRKEGQNVTLSCEQNLNHDAMYWYRQDPGQGLRLIYYSQIVNDFQKGDIAEGYSVSREKKESFPLTVTSAQKNPTAFYLCASNFVHPGNTEAFFGQGTRLTVV.

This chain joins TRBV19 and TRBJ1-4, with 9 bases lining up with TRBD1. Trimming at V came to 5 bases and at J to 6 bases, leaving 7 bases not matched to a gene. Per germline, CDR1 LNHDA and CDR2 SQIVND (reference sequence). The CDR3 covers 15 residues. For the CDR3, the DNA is TGTGCCAGTAGTTTCCCGACAGGGGGAGATGAAAAACTGTTTTTT. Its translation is CASSFPTGGDEKLFF.

Written as DNA, the CDR3 is TGCGCCAGCAGCCAAGGGCCTAGCGGGTACCAAGAGACCCAGTACTTC. Translated: CASSQGPSGYQETQYF. The chain combines TRBV4-1 with TRBJ2-5; 8 nucleotides agree with TRBD2. The CDR3 totals 16 residues. CDR1 MGHRA and CDR2 YSYEKL come from the germline V gene. V was pared by 1 base and J by 0 bases, with 4 bases of the junction left unmatched.

DNA of the CDR3: TGTGCCAGCAGTTACACCAGGGGGGACACTGAAGCTTTCTTT. It yields the protein CASSYTRGDTEAFF. V usage is TRBV6-5 and J usage is TRBJ1-1; 7 positions match TRBD1. V shed 2 bases, J shed 3 bases, and the junction held 3 bases outside the gene matches. The CDR3 sequence is 14 residues long. Germline lookup yields CDR1 MNHEY and CDR2 SVGAGI.

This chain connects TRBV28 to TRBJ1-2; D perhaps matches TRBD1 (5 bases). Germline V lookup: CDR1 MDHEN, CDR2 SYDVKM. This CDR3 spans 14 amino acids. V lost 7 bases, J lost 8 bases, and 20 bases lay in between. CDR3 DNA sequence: TGTGCCAGCACCTCCGGTGGGCAGGGCTCCGGCTACACCTTC. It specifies CASTSGGQGSGYTF.

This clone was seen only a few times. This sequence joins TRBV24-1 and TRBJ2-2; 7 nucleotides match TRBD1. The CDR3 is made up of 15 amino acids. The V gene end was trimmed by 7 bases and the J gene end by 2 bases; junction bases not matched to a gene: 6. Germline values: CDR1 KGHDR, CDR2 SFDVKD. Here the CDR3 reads CATSPGTDNTGELFF. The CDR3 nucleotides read TGTGCCACCAGCCCCGGGACAGACAACACCGGGGAGCTGTTTTTT.

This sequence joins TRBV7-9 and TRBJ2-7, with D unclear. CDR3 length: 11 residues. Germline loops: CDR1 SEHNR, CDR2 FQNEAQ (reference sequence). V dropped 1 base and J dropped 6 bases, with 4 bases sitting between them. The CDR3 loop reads CASSLGAEQYF. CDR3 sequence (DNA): TGTGCCAGCAGCTTAGGGGCCGAGCAGTACTTC.

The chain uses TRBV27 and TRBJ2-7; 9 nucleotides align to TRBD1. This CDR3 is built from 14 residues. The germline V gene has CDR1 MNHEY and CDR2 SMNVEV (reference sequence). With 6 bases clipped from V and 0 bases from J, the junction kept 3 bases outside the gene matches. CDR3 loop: CASRRTGASYEQYF. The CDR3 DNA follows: TGTGCCAGCAGACGGACAGGGGCCTCCTACGAGCAGTACTTC.

The CDR3 is CASSRKLLAGVDNEQFF. The CDR3 DNA reads as TGTGCCAGCAGCCGAAAGTTACTAGCGGGAGTTGACAATGAGCAGTTCTTC. This chain uses TRBV5-4 with TRBJ2-1, with 11 bases matching TRBD2. The J segment lost 5 bases and the V segment lost 4 bases, leaving 11 bases of the junction unmatched. The CDR3 consists of 17 residues. The germline V gene encodes CDR1 SGHNT and CDR2 YYREEE (reference sequence).

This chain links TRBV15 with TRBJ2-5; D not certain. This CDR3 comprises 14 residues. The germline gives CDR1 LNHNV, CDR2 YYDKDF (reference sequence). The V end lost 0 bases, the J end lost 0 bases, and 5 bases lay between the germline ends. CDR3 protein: CATSRERYQETQYF. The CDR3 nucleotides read TGTGCCACCAGCAGAGAGCGGTACCAAGAGACCCAGTACTTC. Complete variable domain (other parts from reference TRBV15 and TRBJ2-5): DAMVIQNPRYQVTQFGKPVTLSCSQTLNHNVMYWYQQKSSQAPKLLFHYYDKDFNNEADTPDNFQSRRPNTSFCFLDIRSPGLGDTAMYLCATSRERYQETQYFGPGTRLLVL.

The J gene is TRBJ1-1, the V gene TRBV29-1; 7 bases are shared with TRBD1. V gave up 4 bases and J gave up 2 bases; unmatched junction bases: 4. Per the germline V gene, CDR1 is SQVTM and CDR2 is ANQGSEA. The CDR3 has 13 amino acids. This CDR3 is CSVAQGGNTEAFF. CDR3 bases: TGCAGCGTTGCTCAGGGGGGAAACACTGAAGCTTTCTTT.

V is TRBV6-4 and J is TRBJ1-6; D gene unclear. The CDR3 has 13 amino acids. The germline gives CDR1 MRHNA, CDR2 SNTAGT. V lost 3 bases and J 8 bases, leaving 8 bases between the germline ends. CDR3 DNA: TGTGCCAGCAGTGAAGGCCTAGATTCACCCCTCCACTTT. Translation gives CASSEGLDSPLHF.

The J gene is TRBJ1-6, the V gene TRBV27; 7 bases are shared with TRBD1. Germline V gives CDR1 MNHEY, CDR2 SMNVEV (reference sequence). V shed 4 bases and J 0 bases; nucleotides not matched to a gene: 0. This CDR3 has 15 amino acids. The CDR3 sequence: CASSWDSSYNSPLHF. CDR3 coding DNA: TGTGCCAGCAGTTGGGACAGCTCCTATAATTCACCCCTCCACTTT.